This passage covers 25 T cell receptor beta chains from one sample sequenced in a study of memory CD8 T cells in hepatitis C reinfection. Time point here: late/post reinfection, 12 to 24 weeks after detection. The sorted cells went straight to TCR sequencing with no prior in vitro expansion. The data were produced by immunoSEQ multiplex PCR, yet TCRdb's version contains in-frame clones alone and is incomplete. The table shows 45,000 to 50,000 clones, with approximately 89% occurring only once. Material: naive CD8+ T cells sorted from blood. These receptors originate from a man between 18 and 35 years old with hepatitis C virus infection.

The V gene is TRBV28, the J gene TRBJ2-5; 9 nucleotides match TRBD2. The J call may be faulty, since TRBJ2-7 better matches the DNA end. The CDR3 totals 16 residues. The germline CDR1 and CDR2 sequences are MDHEN and SYDVKM. CDR3 DNA sequence: TGTGCCAGCAGTTTTAGTTGGACTAGCGATTCCTACGAGCAGTACTTC. Translation gives CASSFSWTSDSYEQYF.

V is TRBV27 and J is TRBJ2-3; TRBD2 agrees at 7 bases. Germline lookup yields CDR1 MNHEY and CDR2 SMNVEV (reference sequence). The CDR3 is 16 residues long. V lost 5 bases, J lost 0 bases, and 8 bases stayed unmatched. In DNA form, the CDR3 reads TGTGCCAGCAGTACCCGGACTAGGGGTAGCACAGATACGCAGTATTTT. This encodes CASSTRTRGSTDTQYF.

The genes are TRBV19 and TRBJ2-1, with D possibly TRBD2 on 6 matching bases. Trimming removed 3 bases at V and 9 bases at J, with 9 bases between. The CDR3 runs 12 residues. From germline, CDR1 is LNHDA and CDR2 SQIVND (reference sequence). The DNA for the CDR3 is TGTGCCAGTAGTATGGGGGGTCCTGAGCAGTTCTTC. Amino acid sequence: CASSMGGPEQFF.

The sample holds one count of this clone. The gene calls are TRBV19 and TRBJ2-1; TRBD1 agrees at 7 bases. CDR1 is LNHDA, CDR2 SQIVND, per germline (reference sequence). V dropped 5 bases and J dropped 6; count of bases not matched to a gene: 10. The CDR3 covers 15 residues. CDR3 in amino acids: CASSPDREGGNEQFF. CDR3 in DNA: TGTGCCAGTAGTCCCGACAGGGAAGGAGGCAATGAGCAGTTCTTC.

The rearrangement joins TRBV19 to TRBJ1-1, with D maybe TRBD1 (6 bases). Germline loops: CDR1 LNHDA, CDR2 SQIVND (reference sequence). V was shortened by 1 base and J by 11 bases, with 11 bases between the two germline ends. The CDR3 has 12 residues. Written as DNA, the CDR3 is TGTGCCAGTAGTATAGGGCCAGGGGACGCTTTCTTT. Translated: CASSIGPGDAFF.

CDR3 amino acids: CASSSGGELFF. The CDR3 DNA sequence: TGTGCCAGCAGCTCCGGTGGGGAGCTGTTTTTT. The V gene is TRBV7-6, the J gene TRBJ2-2; D unresolved. Germline CDR1 is SGHVS and CDR2 is FNYEAQ. The CDR3 covers 11 residues. V lost 4 bases and J 8 bases, leaving 5 bases between the germline ends.

For the CDR3, the DNA is TGTGCCAGCAGTTTATTACGACAGGGGAGATCGGGTGAGCAGTTCTTC. Protein sequence: CASSLLRQGRSGEQFF. The V gene is TRBV27, the J gene TRBJ2-1, with 8 bases identical to TRBD1. Germline-derived CDR1 and CDR2 are MNHEY and SMNVEV (reference sequence). J lost 9 bases, V lost 1 base, and 11 bases had no gene match. CDR3 length: 16 residues.

The CDR3: CASSNSGLAASYEQYF. The CDR3 bases are TGTGCCAGCAGTAACTCCGGACTAGCAGCCTCCTACGAGCAGTACTTC. The V gene is TRBV27, the J gene TRBJ2-7; 8 nucleotides line up with TRBD2. Germline CDR1 MNHEY, CDR2 SMNVEV (reference sequence). The ends lost 5 bases at V and 0 bases at J; junction bases unmatched: 9. The CDR3 sequence is 16 residues long.

CDR3 DNA sequence: TGTGCCAGCAGCTCCGGGACTAGCGGAACTAGCACAGATACGCAGTATTTT. Translating it yields CASSSGTSGTSTDTQYF. The chain couples TRBV7-9 to TRBJ2-3; 11 bases align to TRBD2. The ends lost 4 bases at V and 0 bases at J; junction bases unmatched: 6. Per germline, CDR1 SEHNR and CDR2 FQNEAQ (reference sequence). This CDR3 has 17 amino acids.

The chain uses TRBV29-1 and TRBJ2-1; 12 positions agree with TRBD2. The CDR3 consists of 15 residues. Germline CDR1 and CDR2: SQVTM and ANQGSEA. Trimming at V came to 5 bases and at J to 7 bases, leaving 9 bases not matched to a gene. CDR3 coding DNA: TGCAGCGTTTCTACTGGACTAGCGGGGATTAATGAGCAGTTCTTC. Amino acid sequence: CSVSTGLAGINEQFF.

The chain couples TRBV19 to TRBJ1-1, with a tentative D call TRBD1 (5 bases). CDR3 length equals 15 residues. The V and J ends lost 1 base and 5 bases respectively, with 14 bases between them. In germline, CDR1 is LNHDA, CDR2 SQIVND (reference sequence). CDR3 nucleotides: TGTGCCAGTAGTATAGGCCCCCCGACAGAAACTGAAGCTTTCTTT. Protein sequence: CASSIGPPTETEAFF. Together with reference TRBV19 and TRBJ1-1, the CDR3 gives the full variable domain: DGGITQSPKYLFRKEGQNVTLSCEQNLNHDAMYWYRQDPGQGLRLIYYSQIVNDFQKGDIAEGYSVSREKKESFPLTVTSAQKNPTAFYLCASSIGPPTETEAFFGQGTRLTVV.

The chain has TRBV6-5 and TRBJ2-5; the D gene is possibly TRBD1 (5 bases). CDR3 length equals 14 residues. The V gene lost 2 bases and the J gene lost 2 bases, with 9 bases spanning the gap. Germline CDR1 reads MNHEY; CDR2 reads SVGAGI. In nucleotides, the CDR3 is TGTGCCAGCAGTTACCCGGACACTCAAGAGACCCAGTACTTC. Translation: CASSYPDTQETQYF.

V and J are TRBV5-4 and TRBJ2-1; 11 bases fit TRBD2. This CDR3 comprises 13 residues. Per the germline V gene, CDR1 is SGHNT and CDR2 is YYREEE (reference sequence). For the CDR3, the DNA is TGTGCTCTAGCGGGGGGAGGTAGAAATGAGCAGTTCTTC. This codes for CALAGGGRNEQFF.

This chain joins TRBV20-1 and TRBJ2-7; D is unresolved. The V end was cut by 8 bases, the J end by 4 bases, with 9 bases between. The CDR3 is 10 residues long. The germline CDR1 and CDR2 sequences are DFQATT and SNEGSKA (reference sequence). This CDR3 is CSPTWYEQYF. The CDR3 DNA reads as TGCAGTCCAACTTGGTACGAGCAGTACTTC.

A few counts support this clone. This chain links TRBV4-1 with TRBJ1-1; TRBD1 aligns across 7 bases. The CDR3 contains 15 residues. With V trimmed by 5 bases and J by 6 bases, 12 bases remained unmatched. Germline CDR1 reads MGHRA; CDR2 reads YSYEKL. The CDR3 here is CASSAVDRELAEAFF. CDR3 in DNA: TGCGCCAGCAGCGCCGTAGACAGGGAGTTAGCTGAAGCTTTCTTT.

CDR3 sequence (DNA): TGTGCCAGCAGCTTAACGGGTAGCGGGGCCCTGGGGGATACGCAGTATTTT. Protein: CASSLTGSGALGDTQYF. V is TRBV7-3 and J is TRBJ2-3, with 8 bases matching TRBD2. The trim removed 0 bases at V and 6 bases at J, leaving 11 bases unmatched. Per germline, CDR1 SGHTA and CDR2 FQGTGA. The CDR3 consists of 17 residues. Variable domain in full (rest from reference TRBV7-3 and TRBJ2-3): GAGVSQTPSNKVTEKGKYVELRCDPISGHTALYWYRQSLGQGPEFLIYFQGTGAADDSGLPNDRFFAVRPEGSVSTLKIQRTERGDSAVYLCASSLTGSGALGDTQYFGPGTRLTVL.

The chain links TRBV7-6 to TRBJ1-2, with a weak D call TRBD1 (6 bases). The CDR3 is 15 residues long. The V gene lost 5 bases and the J gene lost 8 bases, with 21 bases spanning the gap. Germline V CDR1 and CDR2: SGHVS, FNYEAQ. Written as DNA, the CDR3 is TGTGCCAGCAGCAAGACTGGGGGCCCGGTACCCGGCTACACCTTC. It encodes CASSKTGGPVPGYTF.

The gene calls are TRBV9 and TRBJ1-2; D call uncertain. The V gene's germline CDR1 is SGDLS and CDR2 YYNGEE. Trimming shortened V by 1 base and J by 2 bases, and 6 bases separated the two germline ends. The CDR3 length is 13 residues. CDR3 DNA: TGTGCCAGCAGCGTAACAGAAAACTATGGCTACACCTTC. It specifies CASSVTENYGYTF.

The chain couples TRBV7-8 to TRBJ2-7; 8 nucleotides match TRBD2. The CDR3 is 14 amino acids. Germline assignment: CDR1 SGHVS and CDR2 FQNEAQ. V lost 4 bases, J lost 5 bases, and 7 bases stayed unmatched. In DNA form, the CDR3 reads TGTGCCAGCAGCTCCAGCGGGAGAGCCCACGAGCAGTACTTC. It yields the protein CASSSSGRAHEQYF.

The gene calls are TRBV14 and TRBJ2-5, with D possibly matching TRBD2 (6 bases). The V end was cut by 6 bases, the J end by 6 bases, with 17 bases between. This CDR3 comprises 14 residues. Germline CDR1 and CDR2: SGHDN and FVKESK. CDR3 in DNA: TGTGCCAGCAGTCGGGACTCCGTTTGGCAGACCCAGTACTTC. Amino acid sequence: CASSRDSVWQTQYF.

J is TRBJ2-7 and V is TRBV6-1, with D maybe TRBD2 (6 bases). The CDR3 has 14 amino acids. The V end lost 1 base, the J end lost 4 bases, and 11 bases lay between the germline ends. Germline V gives CDR1 MNHNS, CDR2 SASEGT. The CDR3 loop is CASSEGWGRYEQYV. CDR3 bases: TGTGCCAGCAGTGAAGGGTGGGGGAGGTACGAGCAGTACGTC.

This sequence joins TRBV7-2 and TRBJ1-2; D is possibly TRBD1 (5 bases). Trimming removed 0 bases at V and 5 bases at J, with 16 bases between. The CDR3 sequence is 16 residues long. Germline loops: CDR1 SGHTA, CDR2 FQGNSA. This CDR3 is CASSLARGKPGYGYTF. For the CDR3, the DNA is TGTGCCAGCAGCTTAGCGCGGGGGAAACCGGGTTATGGCTACACCTTC.

The chain couples TRBV7-9 to TRBJ2-7; tentative D call: TRBD1 (5 bases). Trimming took off 4 bases at V and 5 bases at J, with 18 bases between the two ends. The CDR3 spans 15 residues. Germline V lookup: CDR1 SEHNR, CDR2 FQNEAQ (reference sequence). CDR3 bases: TGTGCCAGCAGCTATCCAGGGCAGAGTCGGAACGAGCAGTACTTC. This codes for CASSYPGQSRNEQYF.

V and J are TRBV9 and TRBJ2-3; D perhaps matches TRBD2 (5 bases). Germline CDR1 and CDR2: SGDLS and YYNGEE. CDR3 size: 14 residues. V lost 3 bases, J lost 0 bases, and 8 bases lay in between. The CDR3 sequence: CASSGRKSTDTQYF. Here the CDR3 DNA reads TGTGCCAGCAGCGGGAGGAAAAGCACAGATACGCAGTATTTT.

The gene calls are TRBV27 and TRBJ2-7, with 9 bases identical to TRBD1. Trimming removed 6 bases from V and 3 bases from J; junction bases left unmatched: 6. Germline CDR1 reads MNHEY; CDR2 reads SMNVEV (reference sequence). This CDR3 comprises 14 residues. The CDR3 DNA reads TGTGCCAGCAGCCTTACAGGGGGCCACTACGAGCAGTACTTC. It is translated as CASSLTGGHYEQYF.